The present entry profiles one TCR beta chain with its context. This record belongs to a study of blood T cell repertoires in COVID-19. Whole-study context: Both acute and convalescent COVID-19 samples were obtained from the United States, Italy and Spain. T cells, B-cell-depleted T cells, or PBMCs supplied cDNA or gDNA.

Germline V gene sequence: CDR1 SGHNT, CDR2 YYREEE (reference sequence). The CDR3 totals 15 residues. V lost 4 bases to trimming and J lost 3 bases; unmatched junction nucleotides: 9. Per the original data handling: Amplification of reference gene primers provided the estimated nucleated cell counts. The method was immunoSEQ multiplex PCR; TCRdb's version includes in-frame clones alone and lacks a portion of them. V and J calls and clone size are copied from that table; D and trimming were computed from the DNA. The sample holds fewer than 120,000 clones, 70% to 90% seen once. The sequenced material came from peripheral blood. The source is a human donor in a cohort sampled during active COVID-19. J is TRBJ1-1 and V is TRBV5-4; 7 bases map to TRBD1. In DNA form, the CDR3 reads TGTGCCAGCAGCACTCAAACAGGGGTCGACACTGAAGCTTTCTTT. Protein sequence: CASSTQTGVDTEAFF.